These 16 T cell receptor beta chains share one sample of origin, sequenced in a study of shared clonotypes between healthy human individuals. The method was immunoSEQ multiplex PCR; TCRdb's version includes in-frame clones alone and lacks a portion of them. The data show 1 million to 1.2 million clones, with approximately 80% seen just once and roughly 0.83% held by the top ten. Specimen: memory CD4+ T cells from PBMCs. The subset here: CD45RA-negative fraction. These receptor sequences come from a man between 18 and 35 years old in good health. Some clones in this sample may be carry-over from other donors' samples.

This rearrangement joins TRBV11-3 to TRBJ2-2; D gene uncertain. Trimming shortened V by 5 bases and J by 0 bases, and 10 bases separated the two germline ends. The CDR3 extends over 15 amino acids. CDR1 is SGHNT and CDR2 is YENEEA in the germline V gene. The CDR3 DNA sequence: TGTGCCAGCAGCCGATCTTTATCGAACACCGGGGAGCTGTTTTTT. Amino acids: CASSRSLSNTGELFF.

The J gene is TRBJ2-1, the V gene TRBV7-3, with 7 bases identical to TRBD2. Germline V CDR1 and CDR2: SGHTA, FQGTGA. The CDR3 has 15 residues. Trimming took 1 base from V and 2 from J; bases not matched to a gene: 2. The CDR3 loop is CASSLIAGAYNEQFF. In DNA form, the CDR3 reads TGTGCCAGCAGCTTAATCGCGGGAGCCTACAATGAGCAGTTCTTC.

The genes are TRBV10-3 and TRBJ2-7; unclear D gene. The CDR3 covers 11 residues. Trimming pared 2 bases from V and 9 bases from J, leaving 8 bases between. Germline CDR1 reads ENHRY; CDR2 reads SYGVKD. Here the CDR3 reads CAISEGAGQYF. The CDR3 DNA reads TGTGCCATCAGTGAGGGTGCCGGGCAGTACTTC.

This clone turned up a few times. The chain is built from TRBV7-2 and TRBJ2-7, with a possible D match to TRBD2 (5 bases). CDR1 is SGHTA and CDR2 is FQGNSA in the germline V gene. This CDR3 has 13 residues. V lost 6 bases and J 5 bases, leaving 14 bases between the germline ends. DNA of the CDR3: TGTGCCAGCAGTTCAGGACGAGGGAACGAGCAGTACTTC. This codes for CASSSGRGNEQYF. The full variable domain, rest sourced from reference TRBV7-2 and TRBJ2-7, is GAGVSQSPSNKVTEKGKDVELRCDPISGHTALYWYRQSLGQGLEFLIYFQGNSAPDKSGLPSDRFSAERTGGSVSTLTIQRTQQEDSAVYLCASSSGRGNEQYFGPGTRLTVT.

The chain joins TRBV5-4 to TRBJ2-7, with 11 bases fitting TRBD1. The CDR3 length is 15 residues. Per the germline V gene, CDR1 is SGHNT and CDR2 is YYREEE (reference sequence). The trim removed 4 bases at V and 2 bases at J, leaving 5 bases unmatched. The CDR3 nucleotides are TGTGCCAGCAGCCCGGGACAGGGGGTCACCTACGAGCAGTACTTC. It yields the protein CASSPGQGVTYEQYF.

This chain connects TRBV7-3 to TRBJ2-3, with 11 bases aligning to TRBD2. The V gene's germline CDR1 is SGHTA and CDR2 FQGTGA. CDR3 length: 16 amino acids. With V trimmed by 4 bases and J by 2 bases, 5 bases remained unmatched. CDR3 loop: CASSSLAGGSTDTQYF. The CDR3 coding sequence is TGTGCCAGCAGCTCCTTAGCGGGAGGGTCCACAGATACGCAGTATTTT.

V is TRBV7-2 and J is TRBJ2-3; no firm D call. In germline, CDR1 is SGHTA, CDR2 FQGNSA. This CDR3 comprises 13 residues. Trimming stripped 3 bases from V and 3 bases from J, with 7 bases between. The CDR3 reads CASSFTRTDTQYF. DNA for the CDR3: TGTGCCAGCAGCTTCACGCGAACAGATACGCAGTATTTT.

This chain joins TRBV5-4 and TRBJ2-1, with 8 nucleotides matching TRBD2. The ends lost 4 bases at V and 8 bases at J; junction bases unmatched: 14. This CDR3 has 16 amino acids. CDR1 and CDR2 from the germline V gene are SGHNT and YYREEE (reference sequence). CDR3 in amino acids: CASSLYAGTRSDEQFF. DNA of the CDR3: TGTGCCAGCAGCCTATATGCCGGGACTAGATCCGATGAGCAGTTCTTC.

The chain combines TRBV30 with TRBJ1-3; 7 bases line up with TRBD1. The germline V gene has CDR1 GTSNPN and CDR2 SVGIG (reference sequence). The CDR3 runs 15 residues. V shed 4 bases, J shed 8 bases, and the junction held 14 bases outside the gene matches. The CDR3 loop is CAWKGITGVTHTIYF. The CDR3 coding sequence is TGTGCCTGGAAGGGTATAACAGGGGTGACACACACCATATATTTT.

Notes on this clone: This clone may be a read error of a much larger clone one base away. The chain employs TRBV7-2 and TRBJ2-3; no clear D gene. The ends were cut back, 3 bases at V and 4 bases at J, with 2 bases in the middle. The CDR3 contains 11 residues. CDR1 and CDR2 from the germline V gene are SGHTA and FQGNSA. CDR3 amino acids: CASSFSDTQYF. For the CDR3, the DNA is TGTGCCAGCAGCTTCTCAGATACGCAGTATTTT.

As concerns this clone: With a far larger clone one base away, a read error is the likely cause. Other nucleotide sequences in the sample specify the same CDR3. The CDR3 here is CASSRNSNQPQHF. In nucleotides, the CDR3 is TGTGCCAGCAGTCGGAATAGCAATCAGCCCCAGCATTTT. The chain joins TRBV11-2 to TRBJ1-5; D unclear. V was shortened by 6 bases and J by 0 bases, with 6 bases between the two germline ends. CDR1 is SGHAT and CDR2 is FQNNGV in the germline V gene. This CDR3 has 13 amino acids.

CDR3 residues: CASSLPTSGRSGTQYF. In nucleotides, the CDR3 is TGTGCCAGCAGCTTACCGACTAGCGGGAGATCGGGTACGCAGTATTTT. The V call is TRBV7-9, the J call TRBJ2-3, with TRBD2 identical over 12 bases. V gave up 2 bases and J gave up 8 bases; unmatched junction bases: 8. The length of the CDR3 is 16 residues. Germline CDR1 is SEHNR and CDR2 is FQNEAQ (reference sequence). Full variable domain (missing parts from reference TRBV7-9 and TRBJ2-3): DTGVSQNPRHKITKRGQNVTFRCDPISEHNRLYWYRQTLGQGPEFLTYFQNEAQLEKSRLLSDRFSAERPKGSFSTLEIQRTEQGDSAMYLCASSLPTSGRSGTQYFGPGTRLTVL.

This clone was recorded only once. The chain combines TRBV29-1 with TRBJ2-3, with D possibly matching TRBD1 (6 bases). V lost 6 bases to trimming and J lost 10 bases, with 20 bases between them. The CDR3 totals 13 residues. In germline, CDR1 is SQVTM, CDR2 ANQGSEA. CDR3 sequence reads: CSVEKSQGVAQYF. The CDR3 bases are TGCAGCGTCGAGAAATCACAGGGCGTGGCGCAGTATTTT.

This clone appeared a few times. The rearrangement links TRBV5-4 to TRBJ1-2, with 8 bases lining up with TRBD1. In germline, CDR1 is SGHNT, CDR2 YYREEE (reference sequence). The CDR3 is 12 residues long. J was trimmed by 6 bases and V by 4 bases; bases with no gene match: 2. Here the CDR3 DNA reads TGTGCCAGCAGCGCACAGGGGGATGGCTACACCTTC. Amino acid sequence: CASSAQGDGYTF.

The J gene is TRBJ2-6, the V gene TRBV7-8; D may be TRBD2 (5 bases). There are 14 residues in the CDR3. The V end was cut by 1 base, the J end by 4 bases, with 5 bases between. Germline CDR1 is SGHVS and CDR2 is FQNEAQ. The CDR3 loop is CASSLGGGANVLTF. The CDR3 region has the DNA TGTGCCAGCAGCTTAGGAGGGGGGGCCAACGTCCTGACTTTC.

This chain connects TRBV27 to TRBJ1-5, with a possible D match to TRBD1 (5 bases). Trimming took off 0 bases at V and 5 bases at J, with 20 bases between the two ends. CDR1 MNHEY and CDR2 SMNVEV come from the germline V gene (reference sequence). This CDR3 is 18 amino acids long. In nucleotides, the CDR3 is TGTGCCAGCAGTTTATCTTGCAGGGTGAAGTTACCGGATCAGCCCCAGCATTTT. Encoded protein: CASSLSCRVKLPDQPQHF.